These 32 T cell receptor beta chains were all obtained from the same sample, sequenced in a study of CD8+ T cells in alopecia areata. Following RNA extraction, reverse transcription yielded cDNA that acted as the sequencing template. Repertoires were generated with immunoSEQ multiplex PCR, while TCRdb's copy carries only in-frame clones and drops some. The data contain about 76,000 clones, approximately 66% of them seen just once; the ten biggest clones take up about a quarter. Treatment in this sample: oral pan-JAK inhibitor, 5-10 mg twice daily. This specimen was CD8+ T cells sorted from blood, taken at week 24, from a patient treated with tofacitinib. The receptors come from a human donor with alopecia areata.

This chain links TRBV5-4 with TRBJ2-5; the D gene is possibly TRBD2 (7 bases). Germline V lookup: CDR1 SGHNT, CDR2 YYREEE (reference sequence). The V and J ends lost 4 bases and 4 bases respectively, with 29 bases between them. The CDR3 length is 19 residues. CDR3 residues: CASSRAPWGASREGETQYF. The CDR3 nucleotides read TGTGCCAGCAGCCGAGCCCCGTGGGGGGCCTCGAGGGAGGGAGAGACCCAGTACTTC.

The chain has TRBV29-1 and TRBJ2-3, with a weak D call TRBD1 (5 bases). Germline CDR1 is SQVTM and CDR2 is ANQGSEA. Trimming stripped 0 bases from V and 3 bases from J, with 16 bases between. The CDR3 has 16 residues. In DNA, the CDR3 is TGCAGCGTTGAAGATCCAAGGGGCGCGACTACAGATACGCAGTATTTT. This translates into CSVEDPRGATTDTQYF.

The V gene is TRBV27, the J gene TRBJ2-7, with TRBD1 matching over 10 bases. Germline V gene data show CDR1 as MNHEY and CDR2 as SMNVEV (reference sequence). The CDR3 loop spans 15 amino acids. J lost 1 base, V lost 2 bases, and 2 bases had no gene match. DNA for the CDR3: TGTGCCAGCAGTTTAGCGGGACAGGGGTCCTACGAGCAGTACTTC. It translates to CASSLAGQGSYEQYF.

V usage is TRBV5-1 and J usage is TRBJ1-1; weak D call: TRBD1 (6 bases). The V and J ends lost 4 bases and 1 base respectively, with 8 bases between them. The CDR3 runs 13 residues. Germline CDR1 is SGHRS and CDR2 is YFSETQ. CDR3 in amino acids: CASSVGQNTEAFF. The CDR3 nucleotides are TGCGCCAGCAGCGTGGGACAGAACACTGAAGCTTTCTTT. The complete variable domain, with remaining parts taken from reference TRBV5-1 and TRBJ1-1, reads KAGVTQTPRYLIKTRGQQVTLSCSPISGHRSVSWYQQTPGQGLQFLFEYFSETQRNKGNFPGRFSGRQFSNSRSEMNVSTLELGDSALYLCASSVGQNTEAFFGQGTRLTVV.

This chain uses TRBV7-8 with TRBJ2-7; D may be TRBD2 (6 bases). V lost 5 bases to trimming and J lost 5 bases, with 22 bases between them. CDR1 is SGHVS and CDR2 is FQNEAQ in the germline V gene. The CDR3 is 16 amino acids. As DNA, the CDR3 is TGTGCCAGCAGCCCCCTGGGGGGTGGCCAGTCGAACGAGCAGTACTTC. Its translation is CASSPLGGGQSNEQYF.

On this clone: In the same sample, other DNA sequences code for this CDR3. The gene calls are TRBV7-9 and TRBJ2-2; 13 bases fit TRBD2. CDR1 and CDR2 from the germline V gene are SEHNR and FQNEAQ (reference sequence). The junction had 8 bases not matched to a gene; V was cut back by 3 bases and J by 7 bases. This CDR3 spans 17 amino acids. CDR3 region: CASSLTSGGTRDGELFF. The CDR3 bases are TGTGCCAGCAGCTTGACTAGCGGGGGGACTCGAGACGGGGAGCTGTTTTTT.

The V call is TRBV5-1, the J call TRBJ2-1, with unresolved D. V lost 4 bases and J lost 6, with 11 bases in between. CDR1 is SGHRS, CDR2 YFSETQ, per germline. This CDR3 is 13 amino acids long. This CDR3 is CASSERTINEQFF. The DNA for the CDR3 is TGCGCCAGCAGCGAAAGGACGATCAATGAGCAGTTCTTC.

The CDR3 protein is CASSLLQGGNEQFF. In DNA, the CDR3 is TGTGCCAGCAGTCTTTTACAGGGGGGAAATGAGCAGTTCTTC. The chain recombines TRBV27 with TRBJ2-1, with 8 bases identical to TRBD1. Per the germline V gene, CDR1 is MNHEY and CDR2 is SMNVEV (reference sequence). With 5 bases clipped from V and 7 bases from J, the junction kept 7 bases outside the gene matches. The CDR3 sequence is 14 residues long.

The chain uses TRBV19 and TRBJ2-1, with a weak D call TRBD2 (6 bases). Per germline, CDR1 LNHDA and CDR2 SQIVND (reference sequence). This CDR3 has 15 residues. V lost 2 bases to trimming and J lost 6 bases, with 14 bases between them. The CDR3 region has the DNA TGTGCCAGTAGTATAACAACGGGAGACTTCAATGAGCAGTTCTTC. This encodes CASSITTGDFNEQFF.

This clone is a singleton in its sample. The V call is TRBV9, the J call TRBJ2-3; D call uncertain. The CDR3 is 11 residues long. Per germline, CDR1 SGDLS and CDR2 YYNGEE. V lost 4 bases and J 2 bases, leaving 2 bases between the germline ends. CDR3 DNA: TGTGCCAGCAGCTACACAGATACGCAGTATTTT. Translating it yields CASSYTDTQYF.

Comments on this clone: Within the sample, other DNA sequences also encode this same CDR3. CDR3 sequence: CASSLEGSSYEQYF. In DNA, the CDR3 is TGCGCCAGCAGCTTGGAGGGGTCAAGCTACGAGCAGTACTTC. The gene calls are TRBV5-1 and TRBJ2-7; tentative D call: TRBD1 (5 bases). Germline assignment: CDR1 SGHRS and CDR2 YFSETQ. The V and J ends lost 0 bases and 3 bases respectively, with 10 bases between them. The CDR3 sequence is 14 residues long.

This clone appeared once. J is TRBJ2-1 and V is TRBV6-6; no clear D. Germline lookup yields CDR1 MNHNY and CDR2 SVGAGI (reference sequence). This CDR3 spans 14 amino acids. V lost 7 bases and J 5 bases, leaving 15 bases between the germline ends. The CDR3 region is CASTLLATHNEQFF. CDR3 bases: TGTGCCAGCACCCTCCTGGCTACGCACAATGAGCAGTTCTTC.

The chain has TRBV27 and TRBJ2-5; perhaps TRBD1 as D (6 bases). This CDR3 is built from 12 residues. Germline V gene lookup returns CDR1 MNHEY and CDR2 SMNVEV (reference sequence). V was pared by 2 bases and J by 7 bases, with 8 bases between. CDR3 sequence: CASSLLGGTQYF. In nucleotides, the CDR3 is TGTGCCAGCAGTTTACTAGGGGGGACCCAGTACTTC.

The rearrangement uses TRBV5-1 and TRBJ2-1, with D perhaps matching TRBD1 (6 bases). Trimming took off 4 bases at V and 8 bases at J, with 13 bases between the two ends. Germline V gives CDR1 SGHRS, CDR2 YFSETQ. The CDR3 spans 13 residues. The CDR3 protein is CASSRTGFDEQFF. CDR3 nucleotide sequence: TGCGCCAGCAGCAGAACAGGGTTCGATGAGCAGTTCTTC.

CDR3: CASSLPGSTEAFF. The CDR3 DNA follows: TGTGCCAGCAGCTTACCCGGGTCCACTGAAGCTTTCTTT. The chain is built from TRBV5-5 and TRBJ1-1, with D unresolved. The germline V gene encodes CDR1 SGHKS and CDR2 YYEKEE (reference sequence). This CDR3 has 13 amino acids. Deletions cut 2 bases from V and 4 bases from J, with 9 bases between.

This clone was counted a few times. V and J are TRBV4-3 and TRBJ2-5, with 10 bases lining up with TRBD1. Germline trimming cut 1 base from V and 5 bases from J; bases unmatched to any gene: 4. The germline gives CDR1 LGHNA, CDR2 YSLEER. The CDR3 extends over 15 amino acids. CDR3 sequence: CASSQGTGGRETQYF. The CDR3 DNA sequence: TGCGCCAGCAGCCAAGGGACAGGGGGACGGGAGACCCAGTACTTC.

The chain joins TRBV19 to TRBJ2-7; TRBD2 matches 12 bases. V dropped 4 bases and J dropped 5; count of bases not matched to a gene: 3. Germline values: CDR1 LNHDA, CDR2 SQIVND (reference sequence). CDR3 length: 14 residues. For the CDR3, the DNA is TGTGCCAGTAGTACTAGCGGGAGGGCCGACGAGCAGTACTTC. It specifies CASSTSGRADEQYF.

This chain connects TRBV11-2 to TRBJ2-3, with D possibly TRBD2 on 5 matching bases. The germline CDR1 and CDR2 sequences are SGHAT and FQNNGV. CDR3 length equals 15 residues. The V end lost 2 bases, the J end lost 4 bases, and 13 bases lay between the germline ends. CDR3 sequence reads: CASSLLRVSSDTQYF. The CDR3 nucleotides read TGTGCCAGCAGCTTACTGAGGGTCAGCTCAGATACGCAGTATTTT.

Written as DNA, the CDR3 is TGTGCCAGCAGCGTAGAGGGACTAACTAATGAAAAACTGTTTTTT. Its protein product is CASSVEGLTNEKLFF. The J gene is TRBJ1-4, the V gene TRBV9, with D perhaps matching TRBD1 (5 bases). Germline CDR1 reads SGDLS; CDR2 reads YYNGEE. CDR3 length: 15 residues. Trimming stripped 0 bases from V and 1 base from J, with 7 bases between.

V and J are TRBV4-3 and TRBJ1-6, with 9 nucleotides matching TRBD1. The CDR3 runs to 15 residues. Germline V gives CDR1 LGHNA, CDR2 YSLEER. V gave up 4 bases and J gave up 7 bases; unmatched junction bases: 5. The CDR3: CASSRGQGLNSPLHF. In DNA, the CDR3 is TGCGCCAGCAGCCGGGGACAGGGATTAAATTCACCCCTCCACTTT.

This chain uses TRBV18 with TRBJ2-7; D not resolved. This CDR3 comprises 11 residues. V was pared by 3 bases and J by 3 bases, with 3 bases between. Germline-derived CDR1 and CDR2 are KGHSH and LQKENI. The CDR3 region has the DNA TGTGCCAGCTCACCTGACTACGAGCAGTACTTC. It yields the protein CASSPDYEQYF.

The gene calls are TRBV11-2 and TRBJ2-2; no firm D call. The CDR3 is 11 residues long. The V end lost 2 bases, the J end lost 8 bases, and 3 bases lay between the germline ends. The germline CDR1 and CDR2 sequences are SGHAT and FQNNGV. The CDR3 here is CASSLSGELFF. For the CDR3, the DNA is TGTGCCAGCAGCTTATCAGGGGAGCTGTTTTTT.

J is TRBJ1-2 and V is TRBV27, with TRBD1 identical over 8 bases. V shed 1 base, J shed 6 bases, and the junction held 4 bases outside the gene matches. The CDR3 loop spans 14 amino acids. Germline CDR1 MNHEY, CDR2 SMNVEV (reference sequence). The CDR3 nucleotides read TGTGCCAGCAGTTTATTGGGGGGACAGGATGGCTACACCTTC. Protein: CASSLLGGQDGYTF.

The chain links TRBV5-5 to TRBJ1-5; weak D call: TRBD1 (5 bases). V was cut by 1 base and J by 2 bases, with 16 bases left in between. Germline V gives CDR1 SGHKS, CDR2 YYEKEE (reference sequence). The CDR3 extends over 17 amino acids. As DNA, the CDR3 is TGTGCCAGCAGCTTGTATGACCCAGGGTTTGGCAATCAGCCCCAGCATTTT. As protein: CASSLYDPGFGNQPQHF.

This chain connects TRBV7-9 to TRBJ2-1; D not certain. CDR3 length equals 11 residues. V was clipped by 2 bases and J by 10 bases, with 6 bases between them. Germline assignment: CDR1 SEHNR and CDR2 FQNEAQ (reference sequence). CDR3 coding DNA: TGTGCCAGCAGCTTAATCCCCGAGCAGTTCTTC. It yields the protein CASSLIPEQFF.

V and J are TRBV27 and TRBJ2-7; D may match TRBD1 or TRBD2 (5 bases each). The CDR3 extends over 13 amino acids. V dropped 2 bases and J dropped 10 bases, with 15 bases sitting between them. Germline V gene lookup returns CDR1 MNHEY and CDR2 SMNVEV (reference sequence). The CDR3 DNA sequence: TGTGCCAGCAGTTTAACTGGGACCCTTGGTCAGTACTTC. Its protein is CASSLTGTLGQYF.

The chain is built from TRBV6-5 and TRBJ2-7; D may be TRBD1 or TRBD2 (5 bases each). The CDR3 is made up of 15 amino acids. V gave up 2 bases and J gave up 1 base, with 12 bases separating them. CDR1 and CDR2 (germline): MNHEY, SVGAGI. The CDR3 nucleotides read TGTGCCAGCAGTTACCTTCCGAGGGGTTCCTACGAGCAGTACTTC. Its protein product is CASSYLPRGSYEQYF.

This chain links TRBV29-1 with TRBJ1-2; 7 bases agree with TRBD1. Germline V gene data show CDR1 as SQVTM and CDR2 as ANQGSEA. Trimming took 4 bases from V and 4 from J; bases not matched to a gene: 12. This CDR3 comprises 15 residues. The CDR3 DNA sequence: TGCAGCGTTGTACACCCCGACAGGGCTCTCTATGGCTACACCTTC. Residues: CSVVHPDRALYGYTF.

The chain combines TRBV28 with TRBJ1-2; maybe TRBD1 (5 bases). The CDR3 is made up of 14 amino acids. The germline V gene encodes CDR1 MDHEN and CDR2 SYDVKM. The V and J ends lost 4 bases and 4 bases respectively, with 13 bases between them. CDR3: CASSYRRKTYGYTF. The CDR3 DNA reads TGTGCCAGCAGTTACAGGCGAAAAACCTATGGCTACACCTTC.

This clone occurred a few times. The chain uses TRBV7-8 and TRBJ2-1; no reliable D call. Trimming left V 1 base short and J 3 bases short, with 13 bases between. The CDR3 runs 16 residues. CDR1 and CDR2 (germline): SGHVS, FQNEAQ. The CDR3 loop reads CASSLDRTGHYNEQFF. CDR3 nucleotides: TGTGCCAGCAGCTTAGATCGGACCGGTCACTACAATGAGCAGTTCTTC.

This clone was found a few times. In nucleotides, the CDR3 is TGTGCCAGCAGTTTCCCCTTGGCAGGGACCACCGGGGAGCTGTTTTTT. It specifies CASSFPLAGTTGELFF. This sequence joins TRBV27 and TRBJ2-2; D possibly uses TRBD1 or TRBD2 (5 bases each). Germline CDR1 MNHEY, CDR2 SMNVEV (reference sequence). This CDR3 has 16 amino acids. V was shortened by 3 bases and J by 4 bases, with 15 bases between the two germline ends.

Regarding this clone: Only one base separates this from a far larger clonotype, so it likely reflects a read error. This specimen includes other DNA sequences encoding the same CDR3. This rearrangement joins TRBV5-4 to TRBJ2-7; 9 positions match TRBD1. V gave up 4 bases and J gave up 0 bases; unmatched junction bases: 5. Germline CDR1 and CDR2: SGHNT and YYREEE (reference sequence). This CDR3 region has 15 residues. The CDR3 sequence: CASSPVTGGSYEQYF. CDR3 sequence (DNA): TGTGCCAGCAGCCCTGTGACAGGGGGCTCCTACGAGCAGTACTTC.